This paragraph reports one T cell receptor beta chain. Antigen specificity is unknown. This sample stems from a study of TIL therapy for anti-PD-1-resistant metastatic lung cancer. In the study overall: A handful of tumors were EGFR-mutant and two were ALK-rearranged. Tumors carried a median about 1.6 non-synonymous mutations per megabase. Study conclusions and caveats: Infused TIL clonotypes partially replaced the baseline blood repertoire, then decayed over months.

Trimming took 4 bases from V and 1 from J, leaving 11 bases between them. There are 15 residues in the CDR3. CDR1 SGHTA and CDR2 FQGTGA come from the germline V gene. The immunoSEQ assay was v3. Sequencing depth was approximately 1.8 million read pairs for survey level, roughly 4.5-6 million for deep. The repertoire was sequenced with immunoSEQ multiplex PCR; TCRdb's copy has only in-frame clones and lacks some. The sample includes just over 45,000 clones, 70% to 85% seen only once; the top ten take around 16%. Stated time point: pre-treatment sample, taken before nivolumab and TIL therapy. The specimen comprised blood, sampled at baseline. The origin of this receptor is a man aged 70 or older with non-small cell lung cancer. The chain links TRBV7-3 to TRBJ2-1; D unclear. CDR3 loop: CASSSELTSYNEQFF. The CDR3 bases are TGTGCCAGCAGCTCCGAGCTGACTTCCTACAATGAGCAGTTCTTC.